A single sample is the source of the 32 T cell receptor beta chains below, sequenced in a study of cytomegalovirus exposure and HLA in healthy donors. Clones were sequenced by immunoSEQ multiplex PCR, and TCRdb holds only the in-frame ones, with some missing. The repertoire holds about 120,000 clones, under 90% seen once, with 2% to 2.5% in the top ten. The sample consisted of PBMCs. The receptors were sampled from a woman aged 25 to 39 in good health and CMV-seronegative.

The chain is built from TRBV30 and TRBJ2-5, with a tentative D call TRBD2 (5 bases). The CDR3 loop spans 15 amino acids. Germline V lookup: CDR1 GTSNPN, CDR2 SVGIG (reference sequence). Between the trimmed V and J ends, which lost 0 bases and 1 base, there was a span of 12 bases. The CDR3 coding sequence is TGTGCCTGGAGTGTAGTGGGAGTAGGCCAAGAGACCCAGTACTTC. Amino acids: CAWSVVGVGQETQYF.

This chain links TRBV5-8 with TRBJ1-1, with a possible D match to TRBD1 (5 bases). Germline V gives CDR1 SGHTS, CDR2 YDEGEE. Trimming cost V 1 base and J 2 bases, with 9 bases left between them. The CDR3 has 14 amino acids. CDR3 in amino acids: CASSLWGVNTEAFF. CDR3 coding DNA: TGTGCCAGCAGCTTGTGGGGGGTCAACACTGAAGCTTTCTTT.

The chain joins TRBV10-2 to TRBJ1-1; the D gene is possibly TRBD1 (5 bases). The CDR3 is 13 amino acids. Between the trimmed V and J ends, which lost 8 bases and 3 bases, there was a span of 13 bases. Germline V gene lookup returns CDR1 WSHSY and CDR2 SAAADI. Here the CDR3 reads CASGRDAYTEAFF. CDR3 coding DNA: TGCGCCAGCGGGAGGGACGCGTACACTGAAGCTTTCTTT.

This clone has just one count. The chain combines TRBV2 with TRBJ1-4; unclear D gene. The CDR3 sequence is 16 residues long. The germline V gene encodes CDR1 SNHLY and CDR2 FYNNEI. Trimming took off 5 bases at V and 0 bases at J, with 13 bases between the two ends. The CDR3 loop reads CASSYLDGSTNEKLFF. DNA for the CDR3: TGTGCCAGCAGTTACCTAGACGGTTCAACTAATGAAAAACTGTTTTTT.

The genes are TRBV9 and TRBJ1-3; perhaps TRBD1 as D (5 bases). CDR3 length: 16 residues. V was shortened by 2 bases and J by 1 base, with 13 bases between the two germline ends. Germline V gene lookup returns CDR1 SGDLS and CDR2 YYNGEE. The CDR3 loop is CASSVNRGGSGNTIYF. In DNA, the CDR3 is TGTGCCAGCAGCGTTAACCGGGGGGGATCTGGAAACACCATATATTTT.

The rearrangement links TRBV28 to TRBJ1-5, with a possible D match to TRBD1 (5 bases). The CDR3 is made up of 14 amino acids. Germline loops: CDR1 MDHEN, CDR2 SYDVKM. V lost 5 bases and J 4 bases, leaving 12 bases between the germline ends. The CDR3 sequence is CASSPFPGNQPQHF. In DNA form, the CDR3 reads TGTGCCAGCAGTCCCTTTCCAGGGAATCAGCCCCAGCATTTT.

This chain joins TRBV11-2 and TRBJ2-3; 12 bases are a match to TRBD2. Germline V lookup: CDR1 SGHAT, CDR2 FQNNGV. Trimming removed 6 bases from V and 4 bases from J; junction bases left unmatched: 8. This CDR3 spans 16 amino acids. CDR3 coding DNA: TGTGCCAGCAGAGATTCTAGCGGGGGGGCCGCAGATACGCAGTATTTT. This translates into CASRDSSGGAADTQYF. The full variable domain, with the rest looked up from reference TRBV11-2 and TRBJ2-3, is EAGVAQSPRYKIIEKRQSVAFWCNPISGHATLYWYQQILGQGPKLLIQFQNNGVVDDSQLPKDRFSAERLKGVDSTLKIQPAKLEDSAVYLCASRDSSGGAADTQYFGPGTRLTVL.

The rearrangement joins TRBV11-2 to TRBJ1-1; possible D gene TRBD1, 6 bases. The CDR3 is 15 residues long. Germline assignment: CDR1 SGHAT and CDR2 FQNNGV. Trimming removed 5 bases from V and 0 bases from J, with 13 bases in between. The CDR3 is CASSQRQGLNTEAFF. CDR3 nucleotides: TGTGCCAGCAGCCAGCGGCAGGGGCTGAACACTGAAGCTTTCTTT.

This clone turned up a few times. This CDR3 is CASSYAGEGTYEQYF. Written as DNA, the CDR3 is TGTGCCAGCAGTTACGCAGGGGAGGGAACCTACGAGCAGTACTTC. The chain has TRBV6-5 and TRBJ2-7, with D possibly matching TRBD2 (7 bases). The V gene lost 2 bases and the J gene lost 2 bases, with 13 bases spanning the gap. In germline, CDR1 is MNHEY, CDR2 SVGAGI. This CDR3 has 15 residues.

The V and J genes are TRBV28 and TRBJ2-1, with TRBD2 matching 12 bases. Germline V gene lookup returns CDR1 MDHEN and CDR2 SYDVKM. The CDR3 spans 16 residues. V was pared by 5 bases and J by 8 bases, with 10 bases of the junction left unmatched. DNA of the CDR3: TGTGCCAGCAGTGCCCCTAGCGGGGGGGCCCTCGATGAGCAGTTCTTC. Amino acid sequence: CASSAPSGGALDEQFF.

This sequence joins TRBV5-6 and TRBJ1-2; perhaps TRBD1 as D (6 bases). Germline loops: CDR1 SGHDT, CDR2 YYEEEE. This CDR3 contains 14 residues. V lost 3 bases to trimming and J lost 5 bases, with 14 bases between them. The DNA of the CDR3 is TGTGCCAGCAGCTCCTGGACAGCTACTTATGGCTACACCTTC. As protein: CASSSWTATYGYTF.

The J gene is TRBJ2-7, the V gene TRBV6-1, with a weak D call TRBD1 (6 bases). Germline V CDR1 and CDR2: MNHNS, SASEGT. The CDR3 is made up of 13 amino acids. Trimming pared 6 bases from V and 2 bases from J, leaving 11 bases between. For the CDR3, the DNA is TGTGCCAGCAGCCAGGGGCGGGCCTACGAGCAGTACTTC. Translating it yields CASSQGRAYEQYF.

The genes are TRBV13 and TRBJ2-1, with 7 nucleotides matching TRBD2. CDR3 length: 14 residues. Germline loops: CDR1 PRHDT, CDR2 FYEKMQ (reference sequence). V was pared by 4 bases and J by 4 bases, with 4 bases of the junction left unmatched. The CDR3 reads CASSSKGGYNEQFF. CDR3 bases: TGTGCCAGCAGCTCTAAGGGAGGGTACAATGAGCAGTTCTTC.

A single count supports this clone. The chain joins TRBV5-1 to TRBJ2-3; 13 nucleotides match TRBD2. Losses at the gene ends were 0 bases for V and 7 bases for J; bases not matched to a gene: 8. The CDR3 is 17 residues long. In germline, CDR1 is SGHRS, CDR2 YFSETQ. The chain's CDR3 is CASSLGMTSGGMYTQYF. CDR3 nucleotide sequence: TGCGCCAGCAGCTTGGGTATGACTAGCGGGGGGATGTATACGCAGTATTTT. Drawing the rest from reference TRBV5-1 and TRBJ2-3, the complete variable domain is KAGVTQTPRYLIKTRGQQVTLSCSPISGHRSVSWYQQTPGQGLQFLFEYFSETQRNKGNFPGRFSGRQFSNSRSEMNVSTLELGDSALYLCASSLGMTSGGMYTQYFGPGTRLTVL.

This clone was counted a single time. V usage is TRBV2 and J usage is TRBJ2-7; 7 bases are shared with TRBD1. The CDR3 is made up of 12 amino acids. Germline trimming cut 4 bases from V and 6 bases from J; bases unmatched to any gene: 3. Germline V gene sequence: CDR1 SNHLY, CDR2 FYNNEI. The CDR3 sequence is CASSGDSTEQYF. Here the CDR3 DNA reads TGTGCCAGCAGTGGGGACAGTACCGAGCAGTACTTC.

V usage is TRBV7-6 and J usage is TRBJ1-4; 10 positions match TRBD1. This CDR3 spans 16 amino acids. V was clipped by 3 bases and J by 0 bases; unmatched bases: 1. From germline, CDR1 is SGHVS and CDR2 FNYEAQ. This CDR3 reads CASSFGQGATNEKLFF. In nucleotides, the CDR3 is TGTGCCAGCAGCTTCGGACAGGGGGCAACTAATGAAAAACTGTTTTTT.

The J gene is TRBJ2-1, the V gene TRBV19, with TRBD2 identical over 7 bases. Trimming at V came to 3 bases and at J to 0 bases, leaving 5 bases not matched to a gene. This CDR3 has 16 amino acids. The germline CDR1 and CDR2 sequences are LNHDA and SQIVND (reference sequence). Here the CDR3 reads CASSIAGESSYNEQFF. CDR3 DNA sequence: TGTGCCAGTAGTATTGCGGGGGAGAGCTCCTACAATGAGCAGTTCTTC.

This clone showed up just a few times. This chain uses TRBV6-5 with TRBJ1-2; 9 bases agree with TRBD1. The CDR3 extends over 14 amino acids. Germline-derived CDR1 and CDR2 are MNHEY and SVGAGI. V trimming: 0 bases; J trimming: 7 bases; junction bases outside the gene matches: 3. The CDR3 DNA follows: TGTGCCAGCAGTTACTCGACAGGGGGGCTTGGCTACACCTTC. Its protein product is CASSYSTGGLGYTF.

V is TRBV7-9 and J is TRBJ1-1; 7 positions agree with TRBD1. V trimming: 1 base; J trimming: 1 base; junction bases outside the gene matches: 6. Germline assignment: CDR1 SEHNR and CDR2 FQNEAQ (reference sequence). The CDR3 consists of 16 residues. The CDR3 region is CASSLGAGGANTEAFF. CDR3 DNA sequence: TGTGCCAGCAGCTTAGGGGCAGGGGGTGCGAACACTGAAGCTTTCTTT.

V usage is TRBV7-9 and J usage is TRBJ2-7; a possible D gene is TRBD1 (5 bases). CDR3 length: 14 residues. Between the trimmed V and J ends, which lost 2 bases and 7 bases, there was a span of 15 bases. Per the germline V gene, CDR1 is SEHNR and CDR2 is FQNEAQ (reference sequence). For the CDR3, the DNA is TGTGCCAGCAGCTTAAGCCTAGGGGCGGAAGAGCAGTACTTC. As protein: CASSLSLGAEEQYF.

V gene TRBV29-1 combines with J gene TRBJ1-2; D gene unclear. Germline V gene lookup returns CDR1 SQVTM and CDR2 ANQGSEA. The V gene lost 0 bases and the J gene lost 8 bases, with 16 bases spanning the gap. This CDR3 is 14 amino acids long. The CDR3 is CSVEDLPGMEGYTF. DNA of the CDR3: TGCAGCGTTGAAGATCTGCCCGGGATGGAGGGCTACACCTTC.

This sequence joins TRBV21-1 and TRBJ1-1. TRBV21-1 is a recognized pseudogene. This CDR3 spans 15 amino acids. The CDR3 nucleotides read TGTGCCAGCAGCAAACGTCGGGGGGTATGCACTGAAGCTTTCTTT. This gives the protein CASSKRRGVCTEAFF.

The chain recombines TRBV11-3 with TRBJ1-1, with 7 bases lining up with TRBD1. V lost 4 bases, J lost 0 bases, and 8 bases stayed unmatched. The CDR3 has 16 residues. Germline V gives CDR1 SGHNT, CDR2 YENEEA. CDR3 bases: TGTGCCAGCAGCTCATATGGACAGGCTTTGAACACTGAAGCTTTCTTT. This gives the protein CASSSYGQALNTEAFF.

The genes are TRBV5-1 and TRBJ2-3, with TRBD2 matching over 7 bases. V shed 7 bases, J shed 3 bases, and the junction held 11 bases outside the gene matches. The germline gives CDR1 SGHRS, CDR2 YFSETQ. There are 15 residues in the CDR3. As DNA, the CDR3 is TGCGCCAGCCGGAGAGGCCTAGCGGTAACAGATACGCAGTATTTT. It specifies CASRRGLAVTDTQYF.

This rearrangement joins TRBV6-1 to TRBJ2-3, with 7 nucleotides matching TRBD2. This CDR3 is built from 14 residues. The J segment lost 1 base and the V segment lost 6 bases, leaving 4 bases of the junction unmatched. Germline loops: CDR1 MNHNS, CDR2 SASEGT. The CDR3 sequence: CASSLSGGTDTQYF. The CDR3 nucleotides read TGTGCCAGCAGCCTCAGCGGGGGCACAGATACGCAGTATTTT.

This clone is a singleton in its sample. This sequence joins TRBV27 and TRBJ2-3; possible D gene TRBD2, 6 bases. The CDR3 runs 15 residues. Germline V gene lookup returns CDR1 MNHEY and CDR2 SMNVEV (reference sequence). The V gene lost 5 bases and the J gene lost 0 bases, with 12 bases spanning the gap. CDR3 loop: CASSLGTLSTDTQYF. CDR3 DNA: TGTGCCAGCAGTCTGGGGACTCTCAGCACAGATACGCAGTATTTT.

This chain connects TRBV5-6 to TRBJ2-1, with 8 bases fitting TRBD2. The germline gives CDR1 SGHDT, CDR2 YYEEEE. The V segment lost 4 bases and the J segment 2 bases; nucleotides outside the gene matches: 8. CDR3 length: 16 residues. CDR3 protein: CASSPLGAGAYNEQFF. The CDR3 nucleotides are TGTGCCAGCAGCCCTCTAGGAGCGGGAGCCTACAATGAGCAGTTCTTC.

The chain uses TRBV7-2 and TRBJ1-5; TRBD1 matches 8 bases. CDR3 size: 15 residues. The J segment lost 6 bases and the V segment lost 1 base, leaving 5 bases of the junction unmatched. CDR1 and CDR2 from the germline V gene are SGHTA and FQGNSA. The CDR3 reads CASSLVTGQGQPQHF. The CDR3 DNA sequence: TGTGCCAGCAGCTTAGTAACCGGACAGGGTCAGCCCCAGCATTTT.

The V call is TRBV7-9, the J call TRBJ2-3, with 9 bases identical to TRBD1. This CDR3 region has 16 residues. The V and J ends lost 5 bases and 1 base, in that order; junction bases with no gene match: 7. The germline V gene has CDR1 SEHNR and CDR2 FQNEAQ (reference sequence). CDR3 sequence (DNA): TGTGCCAGCAGCCATCACAGGGGGCTGGGCACAGATACGCAGTATTTT. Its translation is CASSHHRGLGTDTQYF.

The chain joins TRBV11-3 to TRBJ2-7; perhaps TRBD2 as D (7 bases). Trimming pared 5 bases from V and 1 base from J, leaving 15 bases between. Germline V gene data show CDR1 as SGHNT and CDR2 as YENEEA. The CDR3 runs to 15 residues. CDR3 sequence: CASSPGGGRSYEQYF. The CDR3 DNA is TGTGCCAGCAGCCCTGGGGGGGGCCGTTCCTACGAGCAGTACTTC. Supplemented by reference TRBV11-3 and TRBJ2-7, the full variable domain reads EAGVVQSPRYKIIEKKQPVAFWCNPISGHNTLYWYLQNLGQGPELLIRYENEEAVDDSQLPKDRFSAERLKGVDSTLKIQPAELGDSAVYLCASSPGGGRSYEQYFGPGTRLTVT.

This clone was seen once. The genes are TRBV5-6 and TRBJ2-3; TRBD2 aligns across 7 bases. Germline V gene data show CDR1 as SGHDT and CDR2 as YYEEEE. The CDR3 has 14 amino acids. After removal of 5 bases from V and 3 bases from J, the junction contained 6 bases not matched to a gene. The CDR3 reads CASREAGGTDTQYF. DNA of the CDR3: TGTGCCAGCAGAGAGGCCGGGGGGACAGATACGCAGTATTTT.

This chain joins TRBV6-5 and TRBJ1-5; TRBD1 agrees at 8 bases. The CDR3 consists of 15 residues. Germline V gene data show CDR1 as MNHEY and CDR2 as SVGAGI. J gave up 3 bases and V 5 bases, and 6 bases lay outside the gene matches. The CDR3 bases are TGTGCCAGCAGTCCGACAGGGGCCTTCAATCAGCCCCAGCATTTT. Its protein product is CASSPTGAFNQPQHF.